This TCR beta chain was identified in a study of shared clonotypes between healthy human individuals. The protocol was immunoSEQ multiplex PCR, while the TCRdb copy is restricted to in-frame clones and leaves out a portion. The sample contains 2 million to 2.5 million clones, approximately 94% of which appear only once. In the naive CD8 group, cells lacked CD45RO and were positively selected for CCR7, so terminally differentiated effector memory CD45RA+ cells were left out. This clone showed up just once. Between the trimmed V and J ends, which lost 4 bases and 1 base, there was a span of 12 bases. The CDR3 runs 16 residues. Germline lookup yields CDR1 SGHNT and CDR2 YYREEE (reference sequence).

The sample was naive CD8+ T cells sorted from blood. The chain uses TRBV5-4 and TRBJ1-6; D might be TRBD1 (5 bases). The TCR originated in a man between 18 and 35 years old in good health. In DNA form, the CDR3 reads TGTGCCAGCAGCATCTGGGGGGGTTCCTATAATTCACCCCTCCACTTT. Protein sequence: CASSIWGGSYNSPLHF.